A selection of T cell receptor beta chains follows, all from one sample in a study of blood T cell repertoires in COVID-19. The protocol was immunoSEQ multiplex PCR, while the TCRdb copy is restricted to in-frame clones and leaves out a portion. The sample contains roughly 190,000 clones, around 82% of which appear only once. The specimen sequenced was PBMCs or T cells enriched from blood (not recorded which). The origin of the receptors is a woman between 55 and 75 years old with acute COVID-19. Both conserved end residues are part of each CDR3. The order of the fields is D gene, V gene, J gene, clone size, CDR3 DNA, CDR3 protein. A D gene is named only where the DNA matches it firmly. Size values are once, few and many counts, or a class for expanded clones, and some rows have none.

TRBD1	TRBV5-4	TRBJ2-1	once	TGTGCCAGCAGCTTACCGGGACAGGGTTATGAGCAGTTCTTC	CASSLPGQGYEQFF
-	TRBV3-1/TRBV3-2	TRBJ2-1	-	TGTGCCAGCAGCCAAGGGTTGCGGGTACAAGAGCAGTTCTTC	CASSQGLRVQEQFF
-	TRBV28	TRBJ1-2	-	TGTGCCAGCACTCCCACCGGACCGGGACACCTCTTGGGGGGCTACACCTTC	CASTPTGPGHLLGGYTF
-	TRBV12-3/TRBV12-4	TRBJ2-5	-	TGTGCCAGCAGTTCCCCCCCTGAGGCCCAGTACTTC	CASSSPPEAQYF
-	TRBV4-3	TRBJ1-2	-	TGCGCCAGCAGCCAATCCGGGGGGCCCGGCTATGGCTACACCTTC	CASSQSGGPGYGYTF
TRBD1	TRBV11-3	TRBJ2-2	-	TGTGCCAGCAGCTTGGGACAGATGACCGGGGAGCTGTTTTTT	CASSLGQMTGELFF
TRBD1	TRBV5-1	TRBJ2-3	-	TGCGCCAGCAGCTCTTGGACAGGCGGCACAGATACGCAGTATTTT	CASSSWTGGTDTQYF
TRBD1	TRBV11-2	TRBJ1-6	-	TGTGCCAGCAGCCAGAGACAGGGACGAAATTCACCCCTCCACTTT	CASSQRQGRNSPLHF
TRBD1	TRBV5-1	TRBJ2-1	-	TGCGCCAGCAGCCTCGGACAGGTTCCCTCCCCCTACAATGAGCAGTTCTTC	CASSLGQVPSPYNEQFF
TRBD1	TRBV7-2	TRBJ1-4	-	TGTGCCAGCAGCTATGGACAGGGTTATCATGAAAAACTGTTTTTT	CASSYGQGYHEKLFF
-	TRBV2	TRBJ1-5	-	TGTGCCAGCAGCCCAGGGGAAGGGCAGCCCCAGCATTTT	CASSPGEGQPQHF